This entry lists 24 T cell receptor beta chains sequenced from one sample in a study of T cells after yellow fever vaccination. One entry per CDR3 protein, called by TCRdb with MiXCR from the 5' RACE reads. This sample has 320,000 or so distinct CDR3 sequences; roughly 8% occur once, and the top ten carry approximately 16%. This specimen was PBMCs, taken around 45 days after the first yellow fever vaccination. All receptors derive from a man in his late teens or twenties who received the YFV17D yellow fever vaccine.

The V call is TRBV20-1, the J call TRBJ2-7, with a weak D call TRBD2 (5 bases). Germline V gene sequence: CDR1 DFQATT, CDR2 SNEGSKA (reference sequence). The CDR3 length is 15 residues. V lost 0 bases and J lost 6, with 18 bases in between. The CDR3 sequence: CSARDRRWVESEQYF. CDR3 DNA sequence: TGCAGTGCTAGAGATAGGAGGTGGGTGGAGAGCGAGCAGTACTTC.

This clonotype was detected only a few times. The chain carries TRBV11-1 and TRBJ1-4; 8 nucleotides align to TRBD1. J gave up 3 bases and V 4 bases, and 13 bases lay outside the gene matches. There are 18 residues in the CDR3. CDR1 is SGHAT, CDR2 FQDESV, per germline (reference sequence). The CDR3 sequence: CASSSMTGAVISNEKLFF. As DNA, the CDR3 is TGTGCCAGCAGCTCCATGACAGGGGCGGTAATCTCTAATGAAAAACTGTTTTTT. Using reference TRBV11-1 and TRBJ1-4 for the parts outside the CDR3, the full variable domain is EAEVAQSPRYKITEKSQAVAFWCDPISGHATLYWYRQILGQGPELLVQFQDESVVDDSQLPKDRFSAERLKGVDSTLKIQPAELGDSAMYLCASSSMTGAVISNEKLFFGSGTQLSVL.

This rearrangement joins TRBV6-6 to TRBJ1-2; D is perhaps TRBD1 (5 bases). Per the germline V gene, CDR1 is MNHNY and CDR2 is SVGAGI (reference sequence). V gave up 7 bases and J gave up 3 bases, with 9 bases separating them. The CDR3 contains 12 residues. Here the CDR3 reads CASTPRDYGYTF. The CDR3 DNA reads TGTGCCAGCACCCCCAGGGACTATGGCTACACCTTC.

The gene calls are TRBV10-3 and TRBJ2-5, with D perhaps TRBD1 (6 bases). Germline CDR1 reads ENHRY; CDR2 reads SYGVKD. V gave up 1 base and J gave up 5 bases, with 20 bases separating them. The CDR3 has 17 amino acids. CDR3 sequence (DNA): TGTGCCATCAGTGAGTTCCGGGACATCTTCTCGAGGGAGACCCAGTACTTC. Its protein product is CAISEFRDIFSRETQYF.

V gene TRBV6-6 combines with J gene TRBJ1-2; no clear D. In germline, CDR1 is MNHNY, CDR2 SVGAGI (reference sequence). The CDR3 is made up of 13 amino acids. Deletions cut 0 bases from V and 7 bases from J, with 9 bases between. CDR3 loop: CASSYSPFGGYTF. The CDR3 nucleotides read TGTGCCAGCAGTTACTCACCGTTTGGTGGCTACACCTTC.

The CDR3 region is CASGAVNTGELFF. The CDR3 DNA is TGTGCCAGCGGTGCAGTGAACACCGGGGAGCTGTTTTTT. This chain connects TRBV9 to TRBJ2-2; D remains unclear. The CDR3 covers 13 residues. The V end was cut by 7 bases, the J end by 1 base, with 8 bases between. CDR1 SGDLS and CDR2 YYNGEE come from the germline V gene.

This chain uses TRBV20-1 with TRBJ2-3, with D perhaps given as TRBD1 or TRBD2 (6 bases each). Germline CDR1 DFQATT, CDR2 SNEGSKA (reference sequence). The CDR3 spans 14 residues. The CDR3 protein is CSLQTGASTDTQYF. The CDR3 DNA reads TGCAGCCTTCAAACGGGGGCAAGCACAGATACGCAGTATTTT.

This clonotype showed up just a few times. This rearrangement joins TRBV7-2 to TRBJ1-4, with 8 bases identical to TRBD1. CDR3 length: 17 residues. The J segment lost 4 bases and the V segment lost 5 bases, leaving 12 bases of the junction unmatched. The germline V gene encodes CDR1 SGHTA and CDR2 FQGNSA. The CDR3 DNA reads as TGTGCCAGCAGCCTAACAGGGGGTGGGTCAAGTAATGAAAAACTGTTTTTT. This gives the protein CASSLTGGGSSNEKLFF. The variable domain in full, with the rest retrieved from reference TRBV7-2 and TRBJ1-4, is GAGVSQSPSNKVTEKGKDVELRCDPISGHTALYWYRQSLGQGLEFLIYFQGNSAPDKSGLPSDRFSAERTGGSVSTLTIQRTQQEDSAVYLCASSLTGGGSSNEKLFFGSGTQLSVL.

Of note for this clonotype: The germline gene is not matched at one end of the junction; a read error may be the cause. The chain has TRBV20-1 and TRBJ1-4, with 7 bases that match TRBD1. This CDR3 is 16 amino acids long. CDR1 DFQATT and CDR2 SNEGSKA come from the germline V gene (reference sequence). CDR3 bases: TGCTGTGCTAGAGCGATCAGGGGGAAACTTAATGAAAAACTGTTTTTT. This translates into CCARAIRGKLNEKLFF.

This clonotype has a count of ten or more. This sequence joins TRBV5-1 and TRBJ1-1; D unclear. The CDR3 has 16 amino acids. Trimming shortened V by 2 bases and J by 5 bases, and 19 bases separated the two germline ends. The germline V gene has CDR1 SGHRS and CDR2 YFSETQ. The CDR3 here is CASSFYLPKGLTEAFF. The DNA of the CDR3 is TGCGCCAGCAGCTTTTACCTCCCTAAAGGGTTAACTGAAGCTTTCTTT.

This clonotype was picked up a small number of times. The chain combines TRBV25-1 with TRBJ1-1; a weak D match, TRBD1 (5 bases). This CDR3 comprises 15 residues. V lost 2 bases to trimming and J lost 5 bases, with 15 bases between them. The V gene's germline CDR1 is MGHDK and CDR2 SYGVNS. The CDR3 protein is CASSEGVAGVTEAFF. Written as DNA, the CDR3 is TGTGCCAGCAGTGAAGGGGTGGCGGGGGTAACTGAAGCTTTCTTT.

This clonotype was counted only a few times. The V and J genes are TRBV11-2 and TRBJ1-4; D is ambiguous. CDR1 and CDR2 from the germline V gene are SGHAT and FQNNGV. V lost 5 bases and J 5 bases, leaving 18 bases between the germline ends. The CDR3 length is 16 residues. This chain's CDR3 is CASSPRASTLNEKLFF. The DNA of the CDR3 is TGTGCCAGCAGCCCCCGGGCTTCTACCCTGAATGAAAAACTGTTTTTT.

This clonotype was seen many times. The chain combines TRBV18 with TRBJ1-1; D might be TRBD1 (5 bases). Trimming pared 3 bases from V and 4 bases from J, leaving 18 bases between. The germline gives CDR1 KGHSH, CDR2 LQKENI. The CDR3 is made up of 16 amino acids. CDR3: CASSPPGGGGGTEAFF. The CDR3 DNA follows: TGTGCCAGCTCACCCCCCGGCGGGGGGGGAGGCACTGAAGCTTTCTTT.

This chain joins TRBV20-1 and TRBJ1-4; D gene uncertain. V lost 0 bases to trimming and J lost 5 bases, with 10 bases between them. CDR1 and CDR2 (germline): DFQATT, SNEGSKA (reference sequence). CDR3 size: 14 residues. The chain's CDR3 is CSAREAGPNEKLFF. The CDR3 bases are TGCAGTGCTAGAGAAGCGGGCCCCAATGAAAAACTGTTTTTT.

The rearrangement joins TRBV27 to TRBJ2-5; tentatively, D is TRBD2 (5 bases). V gave up 3 bases and J gave up 7 bases, with 15 bases separating them. The CDR3 extends over 14 amino acids. The germline V gene has CDR1 MNHEY and CDR2 SMNVEV (reference sequence). Here the CDR3 reads CASSFDYREVTQYF. Written as DNA, the CDR3 is TGTGCCAGCAGTTTCGACTATCGAGAGGTGACCCAGTACTTC.

This clonotype was counted a few times. The gene calls are TRBV4-3 and TRBJ2-3, with a possible D match to TRBD2 (6 bases). From germline, CDR1 is LGHNA and CDR2 YSLEER. CDR3 size: 16 residues. V shed 1 base and J shed 1 base, with 12 bases lying between them. CDR3: CASSQGASAGTDTQYF. The DNA of the CDR3 is TGCGCCAGCAGCCAAGGGGCTAGCGCAGGCACAGATACGCAGTATTTT.

This clonotype was seen a few times. The J gene is TRBJ2-3, the V gene TRBV7-9; 9 bases match TRBD1. CDR3 size: 17 residues. Germline V CDR1 and CDR2: SEHNR, FQNEAQ (reference sequence). The V and J ends lost 5 bases and 2 bases, in that order; junction bases with no gene match: 11. CDR3 residues: CASSPSGTGISTDTQYF. DNA for the CDR3: TGTGCCAGCAGCCCTTCTGGGACAGGGATTTCCACAGATACGCAGTATTTT. The full variable domain, rest sourced from reference TRBV7-9 and TRBJ2-3, is DTGVSQNPRHKITKRGQNVTFRCDPISEHNRLYWYRQTLGQGPEFLTYFQNEAQLEKSRLLSDRFSAERPKGSFSTLEIQRTEQGDSAMYLCASSPSGTGISTDTQYFGPGTRLTVL.

This clonotype was observed many times. V gene TRBV7-2 combines with J gene TRBJ2-7, with a tentative D call TRBD1 (5 bases). The CDR3 sequence is 13 residues long. In germline, CDR1 is SGHTA, CDR2 FQGNSA. The ends were cut back, 1 base at V and 2 bases at J, with 6 bases in the middle. The CDR3 loop reads CASSLGTTYEQYV. The CDR3 nucleotides read TGTGCCAGCAGCTTAGGGACAACCTACGAGCAGTACGTC.

This clonotype was counted between two and nine times. This chain links TRBV2 with TRBJ2-3, with 8 bases lining up with TRBD2. Trimming took 5 bases from V and 1 from J; bases not matched to a gene: 11. Germline V gene lookup returns CDR1 SNHLY and CDR2 FYNNEI. The CDR3 is made up of 17 amino acids. CDR3 loop: CASSNFHSGVGTDTQYF. CDR3 coding DNA: TGTGCCAGCAGTAATTTCCATAGCGGGGTGGGCACAGATACGCAGTATTTT.

This clonotype was detected only a few times. The rearrangement links TRBV24-1 to TRBJ1-5; weak D call: TRBD1 (5 bases). The germline CDR1 and CDR2 sequences are KGHDR and SFDVKD. CDR3 length equals 16 residues. Between the trimmed V and J ends, which lost 2 bases and 3 bases, there was a span of 13 bases. The CDR3 sequence: CATSDSGNGSNQPQHF. The CDR3 DNA reads TGTGCCACCAGTGATTCAGGGAACGGGTCCAATCAGCCCCAGCATTTT.

The sample holds a few counts of this clonotype. J is TRBJ2-7 and V is TRBV6-2 or TRBV6-3; the D gene is possibly TRBD2 (6 bases). The CDR3 runs to 15 residues. The V and J ends lost 8 bases and 2 bases respectively, with 19 bases between them. Germline-derived CDR1 and CDR2 are MNHEY and SVGEGT. CDR3 amino acids: CASRRQPGVTYEQYV. CDR3 DNA: TGTGCCAGCCGCCGACAACCGGGAGTCACCTACGAGCAGTACGTC.

This clonotype occurred a few times. V usage is TRBV27 and J usage is TRBJ2-1; no clear D. V lost 7 bases, J lost 6 bases, and 16 bases lay in between. Germline CDR1 is MNHEY and CDR2 is SMNVEV (reference sequence). CDR3 size: 14 residues. The CDR3 loop is CASTTSWVANEQFF. Written as DNA, the CDR3 is TGTGCCAGCACCACCTCTTGGGTAGCCAATGAGCAGTTCTTC.

The gene calls are TRBV12-3 or TRBV12-4 and TRBJ1-3; D is uncertain. This CDR3 is 14 amino acids long. Trimming cost V 7 bases and J 4 bases, with 14 bases left between them. The CDR3 sequence is CASTVQRGGNTIYF. The DNA for the CDR3 is TGTGCCAGCACTGTCCAACGAGGGGGAAACACCATATATTTT.

The sample holds a few counts of this clonotype. V and J are TRBV27 and TRBJ2-7; D could derive from TRBD1 or TRBD2 (6 bases each). This CDR3 spans 16 amino acids. The germline CDR1 and CDR2 sequences are MNHEY and SMNVEV (reference sequence). The germline V and J ends were trimmed by 6 bases and 9 bases, with 27 bases remaining between them. The CDR3, as DNA: TGTGCCAGCAGCCCCGCCACGTTGGGGGCGACCGGGGGGCAGTACTTC. It specifies CASSPATLGATGGQYF.